A single sample is the source of the 16 T cell receptor beta chains below, sequenced in a study of tumor and adjacent non-tumor tissue in lung cancer. RNA was extracted from bulk tissue without any cell sorting. Distant lung tissue was collected more than 3 cm away from the tumor edge. The library came from three nested PCR rounds adapted from ARM-PCR protocols. TCRdb redid the calling of the multiplex PCR reads with MiXCR, one entry per CDR3 protein. The repertoire consists of some 100,000 distinct CDR3 sequences, with 62% occurring once and the leading ten covering around 17%. The material sequenced was distant non-tumor lung tissue. These receptors came from a man aged 55 to 70 with non-small cell lung cancer.

This clonotype was detected only a few times. One base away lies a much larger clone, so this may be a sequencing read error. V gene TRBV4-3 combines with J gene TRBJ2-2; D remains unclear. The V gene lost 3 bases and the J gene lost 6 bases, with 11 bases spanning the gap. CDR3 length: 14 amino acids. CDR1 and CDR2 from the germline V gene are LGHNA and YSLEER. CDR3 nucleotide sequence: TGCGCCAGCAGCCAGACCCCTATCGCCGGGGAGCTGTTTTTT. This encodes CASSQTPIAGELFF.

Comments on this clonotype: Germline is not matched at one junction end, which may reflect a read error. This chain uses TRBV29-1 with TRBJ1-1; 9 bases map to TRBD1. The CDR3 has 13 amino acids. Germline lookup yields CDR1 SQVTM and CDR2 ANQGSEA. The CDR3 DNA reads TGCAGCCTTCTTGGGACAGGGAACAGTGAAGCTTTCTTT. This encodes CSLLGTGNSEAFF.

The count of this clonotype is one. A much more abundant neighbour one base away suggests this may be a read error. The genes are TRBV20-1 and TRBJ2-5; tentative D call: TRBD1 (5 bases). CDR1 is DFQATT, CDR2 SNEGSKA, per germline (reference sequence). The CDR3 length is 12 residues. Here the CDR3 reads CRARGAGETQYF. CDR3 sequence (DNA): TGCAGGGCTAGGGGCGCCGGGGAGACCCAGTACTTC.

With regard to this clonotype: Just one base apart from a much larger clone, this may be a read error. V and J are TRBV20-1 and TRBJ1-2, with D perhaps matching TRBD1 (6 bases). The germline V gene has CDR1 DFQATT and CDR2 SNEGSKA (reference sequence). The V end was cut by 2 bases, the J end by 4 bases, with 11 bases between. The CDR3 contains 13 residues. CDR3 bases: TGCAGTGCTAGATTGCTAGGGGGCTATGGCTACACCTTC. Translation gives CSARLLGGYGYTF.

This clonotype was found many times. The rearrangement uses TRBV5-4 and TRBJ2-2; 9 nucleotides align to TRBD2. Germline CDR1 is SGHNT and CDR2 is YYREEE (reference sequence). The V and J ends lost 0 bases and 3 bases, in that order; junction bases with no gene match: 3. There are 16 residues in the CDR3. The CDR3 DNA reads TGTGCCAGCAGCTTGGGACTAGCGGACTACACCGGGGAGCTGTTTTTT. Its protein is CASSLGLADYTGELFF.

A word on this clonotype: A much larger clone sits a single nucleotide away, making a read error possible. The J gene is TRBJ1-1, the V gene TRBV6-2 or TRBV6-3; possible D gene TRBD1, 5 bases. CDR3 length equals 13 residues. The germline V gene has CDR1 MNHEY and CDR2 SVGEGT. V shed 4 bases and J shed 9 bases, with 15 bases lying between them. CDR3 coding DNA: TGTGCCAGCAGTTTCTCGAGCGGGACTCAAGCTTTCTTT. Protein product: CASSFSSGTQAFF.

Only a few counts were recorded for this clonotype. This CDR3 is missing its conserved last phenylalanine or tryptophan, likely due to a read error. The chain has TRBV6-7 and TRBJ2-6; D is unclear. TRBV6-7 is known as an ORF, though its function is uncertain. Trimming left V 7 bases short and J 0 bases short, with 13 bases between. This CDR3 spans 16 amino acids. The CDR3 loop is CASNSAPRSGANVLTV. The DNA of the CDR3 is TGTGCCAGCAATTCGGCACCTCGCTCTGGGGCCAACGTCCTGACTGTC.

DNA of the CDR3: TGCAACGTCGTGGACGGGACCTACGAGCAGTACTTC. Protein: CNVVDGTYEQYF. This chain links TRBV29-1 with TRBJ2-7; D perhaps matches TRBD2 (5 bases). Germline V gives CDR1 SQVTM, CDR2 ANQGSEA. This CDR3 comprises 12 residues.

Concerning this clonotype: The junction departs from germline at one end; a sequencing error may be responsible. This sequence joins TRBV11-3 and TRBJ2-2; tentative D call: TRBD2 (5 bases). Germline CDR1 SGHNT, CDR2 YENEEA. The length of the CDR3 is 13 residues. CDR3 sequence: CASSLLPDGELFF. CDR3 nucleotide sequence: TGTGCCAGCAGCTTACTTCCGGACGGGGAGCTATTTTTT.

This clonotype was recorded a few times. One base away lies a much larger clone, so this may be a sequencing read error. The chain recombines TRBV6-5 with TRBJ2-7; D possibly corresponds to TRBD2 (6 bases). CDR1 is MNHEY, CDR2 SVGAGI, per germline. The CDR3 runs to 14 residues. The V end was cut by 2 bases, the J end by 2 bases, with 10 bases between. The CDR3 is CASSYGEVAYEQYF. The CDR3 bases are TGTGCCAGCAGTTACGGGGAGGTCGCCTACGAGCAGTACTTC.

Concerning this clonotype itself: An end of the junction differs from the germline gene, which may be a read error. V is TRBV19 and J is TRBJ2-4, with 8 bases identical to TRBD2. Germline CDR1 reads LNHDA; CDR2 reads SQIVND (reference sequence). CDR3 length: 17 residues. The CDR3 coding sequence is TGTGTCAGTAATCTGATTGATAGCGGGATAGCCAAAAACATTCAGTACTTC. Translating it yields CVSNLIDSGIAKNIQYF.

As for this clonotype: Mismatch with germline at one junction end may stem from a read error. The rearrangement joins TRBV5-6 to TRBJ1-5; perhaps TRBD1 as D (5 bases). Germline V lookup: CDR1 SGHDT, CDR2 YYEEEE. This CDR3 comprises 15 residues. As DNA, the CDR3 is TGTGCCAGCAGCTTTGGGACCGGATTGAGTCAGTCCCAGCATTTT. Its translation is CASSFGTGLSQSQHF.

This clonotype was found a few times. The rearrangement links TRBV5-1 to TRBJ2-2; 11 bases are shared with TRBD2. Germline lookup yields CDR1 SGHRS and CDR2 YFSETQ. Trimming at V came to 0 bases and at J to 7 bases, leaving 5 bases not matched to a gene. The CDR3 extends over 16 amino acids. DNA of the CDR3: TGCGCCAGCAGCTTGGAACTAGCGGGAGTTAACGGGGAGCTGTTTTTT. This gives the protein CASSLELAGVNGELFF.

Note on this clonotype: This clone may be a read error of a much larger clone one base away. The chain couples TRBV5-1 to TRBJ2-5; D may match TRBD1 or TRBD2 (5 bases each). Between the trimmed V and J ends, which lost 4 bases and 3 bases, there was a span of 16 bases. The CDR3 length is 15 residues. Germline V lookup: CDR1 SGHRS, CDR2 YFSETQ. CDR3 nucleotides: TGCGCCAGCAGCACCCTTCTGCTGGGGGAAGAGACCCAGTACTTC. It specifies CASSTLLLGEETQYF.

The CDR3 sequence: CASDHYTGGSDTQYF. The CDR3 region has the DNA TGCGCCAGCGACCATTATACGGGAGGCTCAGATACGCAGTATTTT. V is TRBV4-1 and J is TRBJ2-3; 7 positions agree with TRBD2. The trim removed 8 bases at V and 4 bases at J, leaving 12 bases unmatched. CDR1 and CDR2 from the germline V gene are MGHRA and YSYEKL. CDR3 length equals 15 residues.

This clonotype has just one count. Because it lacks the conserved phenylalanine or tryptophan at the end, this CDR3 is likely a read error. The V gene is TRBV29-1, the J gene TRBJ2-1; 7 bases line up with TRBD2. Germline V gene lookup returns CDR1 SQVTM and CDR2 ANQGSEA. V was clipped by 5 bases and J by 5 bases; unmatched bases: 12. The CDR3 runs to 15 residues. Here the CDR3 DNA reads TGCAGCGTTAGACTAGCTGGAGGCATACACAATGAGCAGTTCCTC. Amino acids: CSVRLAGGIHNEQFL.